The sequence of this T cell receptor (beta chain) was determined in a study of blood T cell repertoires in COVID-19. Study background: Nucleic acid was either cDNA or gDNA, and it came from T cells, B-cell-depleted T cells, or PBMCs.

V shed 1 base and J shed 6 bases, with 19 bases lying between them. This CDR3 region has 17 residues. From germline, CDR1 is SGHTA and CDR2 FQGNSA. Data came from immunoSEQ multiplex PCR; TCRdb stores just in-frame clones and leaves some out. The sample has about 460,000 clones; 80% to 90% are singletons. The source material was PBMCs or T cells enriched from blood (not recorded which). The V gene is TRBV7-2, the J gene TRBJ2-1; no definite D call. This TCR came from a woman aged 55-75 years who had recovered from COVID-19. CDR3 DNA: TGTGCCAGCAGCTTAGGATATGGGCAGGTGCAAGGCAATGAGCAGTTCTTC. This codes for CASSLGYGQVQGNEQFF.